The 13 T cell receptor beta chains below all came from one sample that was sequenced in a study of regulatory T cells in long-lasting Graves disease. Stated time point: newly diagnosed GD, antithyroid drugs for less than 3 months. The TCR library was prepared using RNA isolated from PBMCs. Relying on iRepertoire HTBI primers and Arm-PCR of CDR3 regions, the team built TCR beta libraries. TCRdb redid the calling of the multiplex PCR reads with MiXCR, one entry per CDR3 protein. The sample carries 200,000 to 250,000 distinct CDR3 sequences, about 19% recorded once. This same sample was also taken into another study, of T cells in Graves' hyperthyroidism and ophthalmopathy.

Sequences were derived from peripheral blood mononuclear cells (PBMCs), sampled at new diagnosis, from a patient treated with antithyroid drugs. These receptors originate from a woman aged 25 to 39 with Graves disease.

In its sample, this clonotype was seen many times. The chain links TRBV6-2 or TRBV6-3 to TRBJ2-3; 10 positions agree with TRBD1. Unmatched junction bases numbered 3, after V lost 5 bases and J lost 4 bases. The germline V gene encodes CDR1 MNHEY and CDR2 SVGEGT. The CDR3 is made up of 14 amino acids. In DNA, the CDR3 is TGTGCCAGCAGTGAAGGACAGGGGGCAGATACGCAGTATTTT. As protein: CASSEGQGADTQYF.

At least ten counts were recorded for this clonotype. The chain links TRBV11-2 to TRBJ2-1, with D unclear. V lost 5 bases, J lost 6 bases, and 14 bases lay in between. The CDR3 consists of 14 residues. Germline V CDR1 and CDR2: SGHAT, FQNNGV. CDR3 nucleotide sequence: TGTGCCAGCAGCCCTAAGTTTCAGGTCAATGAGCAGTTCTTC. It translates to CASSPKFQVNEQFF.

In this sample, this clonotype turned up many times. The CDR3 nucleotides read TGTGCCAGCGGGGGACGGAGGAACACTGAAGCTTTCTTT. It is translated as CASGGRRNTEAFF. This chain connects TRBV7-9 to TRBJ1-1, with D possibly TRBD1 on 5 matching bases. This CDR3 spans 13 amino acids. Germline-derived CDR1 and CDR2 are SEHNR and FQNEAQ (reference sequence). The V and J ends lost 8 bases and 1 base respectively, with 11 bases between them.

This clonotype was detected many times. The gene calls are TRBV5-8 and TRBJ2-3, with 8 bases matching TRBD1. Germline V gives CDR1 SGHTS, CDR2 YDEGEE. V gave up 6 bases and J gave up 3 bases; unmatched junction bases: 9. The CDR3 is 15 residues long. Written as DNA, the CDR3 is TGTGCCAGCAACCTTGGACAGGGAGAAACAGATACGCAGTATTTT. Protein sequence: CASNLGQGETDTQYF.

With respect to this clonotype: A much larger clone sits a single nucleotide away, making a read error possible. The chain links TRBV20-1 to TRBJ1-5, with 11 bases lining up with TRBD1. V was pared by 5 bases and J by 6 bases, with 12 bases of the junction left unmatched. The CDR3 has 16 residues. Germline CDR1 is DFQATT and CDR2 is SNEGSKA (reference sequence). CDR3 in DNA: TGCAGTGCTGACGGTCGGACAGGGGGCGACGGTCAGCCCCAGCATTTT. Translated, it gives CSADGRTGGDGQPQHF.

This clonotype was counted at least ten times. The chain links TRBV28 to TRBJ1-1; D is uncertain. This CDR3 has 15 amino acids. The V gene lost 4 bases and the J gene lost 3 bases, with 15 bases spanning the gap. In germline, CDR1 is MDHEN, CDR2 SYDVKM. The CDR3 sequence: CASSYKSGPYTEAFF. Written as DNA, the CDR3 is TGTGCCAGCAGTTATAAATCCGGGCCCTACACTGAAGCTTTCTTT.

The J gene is TRBJ2-5, the V gene TRBV11-2; 13 bases agree with TRBD2. The CDR3 length is 17 residues. V trimming: 4 bases; J trimming: 5 bases; junction bases outside the gene matches: 10. The germline gives CDR1 SGHAT, CDR2 FQNNGV. CDR3 in amino acids: CASSSLAGGARRETQYF. The CDR3 region has the DNA TGTGCCAGCAGCTCACTAGCGGGGGGGGCGCGGCGGGAGACCCAGTACTTC.

This clonotype was picked up many times. The chain links TRBV29-1 to TRBJ2-2, with 8 positions matching TRBD1. The CDR3 covers 15 residues. Per the germline V gene, CDR1 is SQVTM and CDR2 is ANQGSEA. V shed 4 bases and J 7 bases; nucleotides not matched to a gene: 11. The CDR3 DNA reads TGCAGCGTTGTACGCCCAGGGGGCCAGGGCGGGGAGCTGTTTTTT. Translating it yields CSVVRPGGQGGELFF.

This clonotype was seen ten or more times. J is TRBJ1-1 and V is TRBV20-1, with D uncertain. CDR1 and CDR2 (germline): DFQATT, SNEGSKA (reference sequence). Trimming stripped 0 bases from V and 11 bases from J, with 13 bases between. The CDR3 sequence is 12 residues long. CDR3 in DNA: TGCAGTGCTAGAGAGGACGCGGCAGTGGCTTTCTTT. This sequence encodes CSAREDAAVAFF.

The V call is TRBV27, the J call TRBJ1-5; TRBD1 is a possible D gene (5 bases). The CDR3 extends over 15 amino acids. Looked up from germline, CDR1 is MNHEY and CDR2 is SMNVEV (reference sequence). Trimming removed 6 bases at V and 1 base at J, with 13 bases between. The CDR3 loop is CASSQGRQSNQPQHF. The CDR3 DNA reads TGTGCCAGCAGCCAGGGACGGCAAAGCAATCAGCCCCAGCATTTT.

The sample holds many counts of this clonotype. J is TRBJ2-1 and V is TRBV7-8; the D gene is possibly TRBD2 (6 bases). V was clipped by 5 bases and J by 4 bases, with 15 bases between them. Germline CDR1 reads SGHVS; CDR2 reads FQNEAQ. CDR3 size: 15 residues. DNA of the CDR3: TGTGCCAGCAGCCCCGAGGCTAGCGAGTACAATGAGCAGTTCTTC. This translates into CASSPEASEYNEQFF. Complete variable domain (other parts from reference TRBV7-8 and TRBJ2-1): GAGVSQSPRYKVAKRGQDVALRCDPISGHVSLFWYQQALGQGPEFLTYFQNEAQLDKSGLPSDRFFAERPEGSVSTLKIQRTQQEDSAVYLCASSPEASEYNEQFFGPGTRLTVL.

This clonotype was recorded many times. V gene TRBV2 combines with J gene TRBJ1-1; TRBD1 is a possible D gene (6 bases). CDR3 length: 13 amino acids. Trimming cost V 5 bases and J 7 bases, with 14 bases left between them. Germline V gene data show CDR1 as SNHLY and CDR2 as FYNNEI. DNA of the CDR3: TGTGCCAGCAGTAATATCGCAGGGGATGAAGCTTTCTTT. It is translated as CASSNIAGDEAFF.

Concerning this clonotype itself: A far bigger clonotype differs at one base, so this is likely a read error. The V call is TRBV27, the J call TRBJ2-3; 11 nucleotides match TRBD2. The DNA end lines up better with TRBJ2-5; the J call may be wrong. Germline assignment: CDR1 MNHEY and CDR2 SMNVEV (reference sequence). CDR3 length: 16 amino acids. The CDR3 region has the DNA TGTGCCAGCAGTGTTCTAGCGGGAGGTCCCCAAGGGACCCAGTACTTC. Protein product: CASSVLAGGPQGTQYF.